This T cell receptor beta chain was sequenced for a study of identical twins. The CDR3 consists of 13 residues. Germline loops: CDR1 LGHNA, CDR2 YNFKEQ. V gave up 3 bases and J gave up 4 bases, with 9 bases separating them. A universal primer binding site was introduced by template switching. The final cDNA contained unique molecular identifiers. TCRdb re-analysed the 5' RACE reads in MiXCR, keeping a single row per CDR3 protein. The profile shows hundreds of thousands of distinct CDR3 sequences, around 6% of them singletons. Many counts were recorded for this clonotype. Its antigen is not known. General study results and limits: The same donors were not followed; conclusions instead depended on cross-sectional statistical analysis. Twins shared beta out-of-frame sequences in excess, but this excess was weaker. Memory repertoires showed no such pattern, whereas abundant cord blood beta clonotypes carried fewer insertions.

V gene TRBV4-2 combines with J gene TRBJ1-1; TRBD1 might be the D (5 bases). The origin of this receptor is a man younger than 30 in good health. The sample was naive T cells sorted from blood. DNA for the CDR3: TGTGCCAGCAGCCAGGGGGTTTCCACTGAAGCTTTCTTT. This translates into CASSQGVSTEAFF.